The 8 T cell receptor beta chains below all came from one sample that was sequenced in a study of shared clonotypes between healthy human individuals. Some clones are missing from TCRdb's copy, which holds only in-frame ones; the method was immunoSEQ multiplex PCR. The sample includes around 1.6 million clones, 95% to 99% seen only once; the top ten take less than 0.55%. Specimen: naive CD4+ T cells sorted from blood. Subset denoted: CD45RA+ positively selected. These receptors were obtained from a man younger than 45 in good health.

J is TRBJ1-1 and V is TRBV7-3, with no clear D. This CDR3 has 14 residues. CDR1 SGHTA and CDR2 FQGTGA come from the germline V gene. The V end lost 5 bases, the J end lost 0 bases, and 10 bases lay between the germline ends. The CDR3 is CASSLSGMNTEAFF. In DNA, the CDR3 is TGTGCCAGCAGCCTCTCGGGCATGAACACTGAAGCTTTCTTT.

The chain uses TRBV6-1 and TRBJ2-2; 9 nucleotides match TRBD1. Trimming cost V 3 bases and J 7 bases; bases outside gene matches: 12. The CDR3 length is 17 residues. Per the germline V gene, CDR1 is MNHNS and CDR2 is SASEGT. The CDR3 sequence: CASSDVDRGDSYGELFF. The CDR3 nucleotides are TGTGCCAGCAGTGACGTCGACAGGGGGGACAGTTACGGGGAGCTGTTTTTT.

This sequence joins TRBV29-1 and TRBJ1-2; 8 bases align to TRBD1. Trimming cost V 4 bases and J 5 bases; bases outside gene matches: 9. Per germline, CDR1 SQVTM and CDR2 ANQGSEA. The CDR3 is 14 amino acids. In DNA, the CDR3 is TGCAGCGTTGGGCAGGGGGCTCGGACGTATGGCTACACCTTC. Protein: CSVGQGARTYGYTF.

The rearrangement uses TRBV28 and TRBJ1-5, with D uncertain. The V and J ends lost 5 bases and 7 bases respectively, with 18 bases between them. From germline, CDR1 is MDHEN and CDR2 SYDVKM. The CDR3 loop spans 15 amino acids. CDR3 in amino acids: CASSIKVPWAQPQHF. DNA of the CDR3: TGTGCCAGCAGTATTAAGGTCCCTTGGGCCCAGCCCCAGCATTTT. Full variable domain (rest looked up from reference TRBV28 and TRBJ1-5): DVKVTQSSRYLVKRTGEKVFLECVQDMDHENMFWYRQDPGLGLRLIYFSYDVKMKEKGDIPEGYSVSREKKERFSLILESASTNQTSMYLCASSIKVPWAQPQHFGDGTRLSIL.

This sequence joins TRBV7-9 and TRBJ2-1; TRBD1 matches at 8 bases. Germline V lookup: CDR1 SEHNR, CDR2 FQNEAQ (reference sequence). The trim removed 4 bases at V and 7 bases at J, leaving 3 bases unmatched. The CDR3 length is 13 residues. CDR3 loop: CASSWTGINEQFF. As DNA, the CDR3 is TGTGCCAGCAGCTGGACAGGGATAAATGAGCAGTTCTTC.

This rearrangement joins TRBV5-4 to TRBJ1-1, with D perhaps matching TRBD1 (6 bases). Trimming pared 3 bases from V and 7 bases from J, leaving 13 bases between. Germline-derived CDR1 and CDR2 are SGHNT and YYREEE (reference sequence). This CDR3 spans 13 amino acids. For the CDR3, the DNA is TGTGCCAGCAGCTCCGGAGGGGGGGTTGAAGCTTTCTTT. Its translation: CASSSGGGVEAFF. Combining the CDR3 with reference TRBV5-4 and TRBJ1-1 gives the whole variable domain ETGVTQSPTHLIKTRGQQVTLRCSSQSGHNTVSWYQQALGQGPQFIFQYYREEENGRGNFPPRFSGLQFPNYSSELNVNALELDDSALYLCASSSGGGVEAFFGQGTRLTVV.

The chain recombines TRBV2 with TRBJ1-5, with D maybe TRBD1 (6 bases). In germline, CDR1 is SNHLY, CDR2 FYNNEI. The CDR3 totals 14 residues. V was shortened by 7 bases and J by 4 bases, with 14 bases between the two germline ends. The CDR3 DNA is TGTGCCAGCATGATGGGGGGCGGAAATCAGCCCCAGCATTTT. Translated, it gives CASMMGGGNQPQHF.

This sequence joins TRBV7-7 and TRBJ2-3; 11 bases align to TRBD2. The J segment lost 6 bases and the V segment lost 5 bases, leaving 7 bases of the junction unmatched. Germline V gene sequence: CDR1 SSHAT, CDR2 FNYEAQ (reference sequence). The CDR3 runs to 15 residues. The CDR3 nucleotides are TGTGCCAGCAGCCCCGGACTAGCGGGCGCGGATACGCAGTATTTT. As protein: CASSPGLAGADTQYF.